This T cell receptor (beta chain) was profiled in a study of blood T cells in healthy people across ages. A sample-barcoded 5' primer and a J-beta primer mix were used in a second PCR of roughly 7 to 11 cycles. TCRdb analysed the 5' RACE reads with MiXCR anew, one entry per CDR3 protein. The top ten hold roughly 22% of the sample, which has 700,000 or so distinct CDR3 sequences, 22% seen once. The sequence derives from a man between 65 and 85 years old in good health. Sequenced: blood.

For the CDR3, the DNA is TGCGCCAGCAGCCAAAGTGAGATGCGCACTGAAGCTTTCTTT. Protein: CASSQSEMRTEAFF. This chain connects TRBV4-1 to TRBJ1-1; D is undetermined. V was trimmed by 2 bases and J by 4 bases, leaving 11 bases between them. The CDR3 consists of 14 residues. CDR1 and CDR2 from the germline V gene are MGHRA and YSYEKL.